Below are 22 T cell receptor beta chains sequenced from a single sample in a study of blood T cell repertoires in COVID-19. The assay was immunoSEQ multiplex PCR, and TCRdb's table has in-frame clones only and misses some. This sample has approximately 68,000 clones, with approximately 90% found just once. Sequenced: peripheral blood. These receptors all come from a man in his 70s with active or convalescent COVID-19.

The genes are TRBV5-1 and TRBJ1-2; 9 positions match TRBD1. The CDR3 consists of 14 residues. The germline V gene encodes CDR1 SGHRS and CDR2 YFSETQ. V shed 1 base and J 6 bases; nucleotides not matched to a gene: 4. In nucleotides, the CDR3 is TGCGCCAGCAGCTTGTCCGGGACAGGGCATGGCTACACCTTC. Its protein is CASSLSGTGHGYTF.

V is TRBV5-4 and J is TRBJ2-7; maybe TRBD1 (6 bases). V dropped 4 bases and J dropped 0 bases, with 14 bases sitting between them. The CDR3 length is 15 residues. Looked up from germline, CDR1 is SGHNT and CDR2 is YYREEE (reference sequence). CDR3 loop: CASSPGQGSSYEQYF. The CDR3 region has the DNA TGTGCCAGCAGCCCGGGGCAGGGGAGCTCCTACGAGCAGTACTTC.

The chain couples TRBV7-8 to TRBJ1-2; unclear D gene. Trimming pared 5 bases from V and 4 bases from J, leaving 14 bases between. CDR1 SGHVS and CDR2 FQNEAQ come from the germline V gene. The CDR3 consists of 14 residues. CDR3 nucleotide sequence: TGTGCCAGCAGCGCGGACGGGAGGGTCTATGGCTACACCTTC. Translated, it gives CASSADGRVYGYTF.

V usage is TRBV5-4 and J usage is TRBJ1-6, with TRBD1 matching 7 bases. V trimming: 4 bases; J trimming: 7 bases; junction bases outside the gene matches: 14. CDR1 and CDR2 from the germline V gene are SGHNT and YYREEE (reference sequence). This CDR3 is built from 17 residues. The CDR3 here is CASSARPSGTANSPLHF. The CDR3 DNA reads TGTGCCAGCAGCGCCCGGCCGTCCGGGACAGCCAATTCACCCCTCCACTTT.

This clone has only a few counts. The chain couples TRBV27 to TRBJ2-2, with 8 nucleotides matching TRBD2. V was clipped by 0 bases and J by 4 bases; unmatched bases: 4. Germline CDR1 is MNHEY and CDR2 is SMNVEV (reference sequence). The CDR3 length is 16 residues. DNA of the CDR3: TGTGCCAGCAGTTTATCCGGGAGGGGCGCCACCGGGGAGCTGTTTTTT. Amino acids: CASSLSGRGATGELFF.

CDR3 in DNA: TGCGCCAGCAGCCAAGGGACAGGGGTAGGCACTGAAGCTTTCTTT. This gives the protein CASSQGTGVGTEAFF. The chain links TRBV5-1 to TRBJ1-1, with 10 bases that match TRBD1. CDR3 length equals 15 residues. The germline CDR1 and CDR2 sequences are SGHRS and YFSETQ. Trimming took 4 bases from V and 4 from J; bases not matched to a gene: 7.

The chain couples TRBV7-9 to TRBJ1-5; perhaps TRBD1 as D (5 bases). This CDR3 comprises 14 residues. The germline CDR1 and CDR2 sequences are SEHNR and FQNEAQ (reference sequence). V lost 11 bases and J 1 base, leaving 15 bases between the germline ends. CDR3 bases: TGTGCCGTCCCCGGGGGTGGGAGCAATCAGCCCCAGCATTTT. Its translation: CAVPGGGSNQPQHF.

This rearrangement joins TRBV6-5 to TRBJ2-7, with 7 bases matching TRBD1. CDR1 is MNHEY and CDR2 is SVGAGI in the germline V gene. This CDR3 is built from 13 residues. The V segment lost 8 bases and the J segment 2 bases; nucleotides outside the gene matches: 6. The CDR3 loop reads CASAETGTYEQYF. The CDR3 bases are TGTGCCAGCGCCGAGACAGGGACCTACGAGCAGTACTTC.

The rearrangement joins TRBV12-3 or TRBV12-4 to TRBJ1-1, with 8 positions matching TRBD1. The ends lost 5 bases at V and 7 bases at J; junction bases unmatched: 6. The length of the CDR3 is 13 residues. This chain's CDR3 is CASSAGQDLEAFF. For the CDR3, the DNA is TGTGCCAGCAGTGCGGGACAGGATCTTGAAGCTTTCTTT.

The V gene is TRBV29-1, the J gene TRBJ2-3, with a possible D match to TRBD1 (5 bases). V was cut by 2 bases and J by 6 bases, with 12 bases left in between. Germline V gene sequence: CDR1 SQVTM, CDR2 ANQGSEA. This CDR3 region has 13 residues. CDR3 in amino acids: CSVEQGGFDTQYF. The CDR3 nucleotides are TGCAGCGTTGAACAGGGTGGTTTCGATACGCAGTATTTT.

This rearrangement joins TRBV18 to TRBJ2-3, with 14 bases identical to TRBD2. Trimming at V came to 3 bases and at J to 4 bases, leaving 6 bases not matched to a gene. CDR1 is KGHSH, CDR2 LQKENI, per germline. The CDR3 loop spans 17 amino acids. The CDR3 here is CASSPKPGLAGADTQYF. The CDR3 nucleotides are TGTGCCAGCTCACCGAAACCGGGACTAGCGGGAGCAGATACGCAGTATTTT.

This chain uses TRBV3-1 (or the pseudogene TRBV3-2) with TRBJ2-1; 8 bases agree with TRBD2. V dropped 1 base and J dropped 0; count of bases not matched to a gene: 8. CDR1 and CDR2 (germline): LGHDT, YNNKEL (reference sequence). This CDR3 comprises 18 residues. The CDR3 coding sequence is TGTGCCAGCAGCCAAGCCAGGACTAGCAGGAGCTCCTACAATGAGCAGTTCTTC. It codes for CASSQARTSRSSYNEQFF.

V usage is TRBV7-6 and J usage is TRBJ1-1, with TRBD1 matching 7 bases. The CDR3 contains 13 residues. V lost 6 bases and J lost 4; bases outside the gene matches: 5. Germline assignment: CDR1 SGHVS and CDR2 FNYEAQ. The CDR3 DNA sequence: TGTGCCAGCAGTCCAGGGGGGAGCACTGAAGCTTTCTTT. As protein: CASSPGGSTEAFF.

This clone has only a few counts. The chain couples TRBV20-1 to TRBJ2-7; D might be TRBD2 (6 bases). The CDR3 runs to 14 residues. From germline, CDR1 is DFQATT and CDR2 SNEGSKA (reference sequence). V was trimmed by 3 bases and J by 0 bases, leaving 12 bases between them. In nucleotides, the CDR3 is TGCAGTGCTAGTGGGGACTGGAGCTCCTACGAGCAGTACTTC. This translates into CSASGDWSSYEQYF.

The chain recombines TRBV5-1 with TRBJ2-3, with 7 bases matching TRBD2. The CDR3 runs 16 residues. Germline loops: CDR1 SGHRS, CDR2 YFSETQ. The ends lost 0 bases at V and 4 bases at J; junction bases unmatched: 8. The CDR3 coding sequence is TGCGCCAGCAGCTTGGCCGGTAGCGGGCCCCCAGATACGCAGTATTTT. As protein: CASSLAGSGPPDTQYF.

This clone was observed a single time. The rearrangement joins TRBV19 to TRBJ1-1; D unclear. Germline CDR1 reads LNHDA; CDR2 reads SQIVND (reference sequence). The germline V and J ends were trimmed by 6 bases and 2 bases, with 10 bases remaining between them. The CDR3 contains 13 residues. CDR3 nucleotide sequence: TGTGCCAGTAGGTGGACGGGAAACACTGAAGCTTTCTTT. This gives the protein CASRWTGNTEAFF.

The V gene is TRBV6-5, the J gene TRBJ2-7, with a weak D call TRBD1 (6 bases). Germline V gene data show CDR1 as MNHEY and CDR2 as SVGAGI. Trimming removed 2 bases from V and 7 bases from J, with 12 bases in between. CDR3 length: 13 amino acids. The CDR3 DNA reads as TGTGCCAGCAGTTACGGCAGGGGAAGGGAGCAGTACTTC. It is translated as CASSYGRGREQYF.

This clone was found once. The CDR3, as DNA: TGCGCCAGCAGCTTGGACACGGCGGGGTCCGGAAACACCATATATTTT. This sequence encodes CASSLDTAGSGNTIYF. The chain employs TRBV5-1 and TRBJ1-3, with D unresolved. CDR3 length equals 16 residues. V was shortened by 0 bases and J by 4 bases, with 14 bases between the two germline ends. CDR1 and CDR2 from the germline V gene are SGHRS and YFSETQ.

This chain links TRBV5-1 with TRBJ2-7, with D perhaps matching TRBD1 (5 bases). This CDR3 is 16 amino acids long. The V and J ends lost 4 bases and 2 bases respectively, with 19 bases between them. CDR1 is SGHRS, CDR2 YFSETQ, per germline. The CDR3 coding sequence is TGCGCCAGCAGCACCCGCGGAAGGGGCCTTACCTACGAGCAGTACTTC. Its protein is CASSTRGRGLTYEQYF. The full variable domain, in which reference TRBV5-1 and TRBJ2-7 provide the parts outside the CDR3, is KAGVTQTPRYLIKTRGQQVTLSCSPISGHRSVSWYQQTPGQGLQFLFEYFSETQRNKGNFPGRFSGRQFSNSRSEMNVSTLELGDSALYLCASSTRGRGLTYEQYFGPGTRLTVT.

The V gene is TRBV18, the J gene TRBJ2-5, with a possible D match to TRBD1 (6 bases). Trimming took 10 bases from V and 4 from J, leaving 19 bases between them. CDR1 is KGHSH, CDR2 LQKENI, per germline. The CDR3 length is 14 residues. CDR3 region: CATTAYRVRETQYF. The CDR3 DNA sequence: TGTGCCACCACTGCGTACAGGGTGAGAGAGACCCAGTACTTC.

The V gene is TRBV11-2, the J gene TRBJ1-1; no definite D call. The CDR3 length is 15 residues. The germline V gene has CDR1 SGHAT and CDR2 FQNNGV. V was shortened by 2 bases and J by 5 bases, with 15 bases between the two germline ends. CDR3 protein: CASSLMRGVGTEAFF. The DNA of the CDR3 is TGTGCCAGCAGCTTAATGCGGGGTGTAGGGACTGAAGCTTTCTTT.

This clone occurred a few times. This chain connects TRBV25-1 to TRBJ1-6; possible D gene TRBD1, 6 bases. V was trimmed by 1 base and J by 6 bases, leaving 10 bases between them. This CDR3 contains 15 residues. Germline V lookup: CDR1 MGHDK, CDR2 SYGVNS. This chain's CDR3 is CASSESDSPNSPLHF. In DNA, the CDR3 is TGTGCCAGCAGTGAATCGGACAGTCCTAATTCACCCCTCCACTTT.